The source of this T cell receptor (beta chain) is a study of T cells after yellow fever vaccination. This clonotype appeared a few times. Its antigen is not known. TCRdb re-derived calls from the 5' RACE reads in MiXCR, one entry per CDR3 protein. The sample includes 300,000 to 400,000 distinct CDR3 sequences, 7% to 9% seen only once; the top ten take roughly a sixth. Germline CDR1 reads MGHRA; CDR2 reads YSYEKL. The CDR3 loop spans 17 amino acids. The ends lost 4 bases at V and 5 bases at J; junction bases unmatched: 14. Notes on the study in general: The secondary response was weaker, and its peak arrived faster, on day 5 versus 15.

This sequence joins TRBV4-1 and TRBJ1-1, with 9 bases identical to TRBD1. Specimen: PBMCs, collected roughly 46 days after the first yellow fever vaccination. This clonotype was obtained from a man aged 18-30 years who received the YFV17D yellow fever vaccine. The CDR3 here is CASSPVPGQGDVTEAFF. CDR3 sequence (DNA): TGCGCCAGCAGCCCTGTCCCGGGACAGGGAGATGTGACTGAAGCTTTCTTT.